Presented here are 24 T cell receptor beta chains from one specimen sequenced in a study of early T cells in non-severe SARS-CoV-2 infection. TCRdb ran MiXCR on the 5' RACE reads and lists one entry per CDR3 protein. In the table there are about 59,000 distinct CDR3 sequences, over 10% of which are singletons. This sample comprised whole blood, obtained at baseline. These receptors originate from an adult who was a healthcare worker with PCR-confirmed SARS-CoV-2 infection or an uninfected control (not recorded which).

V and J are TRBV15 and TRBJ2-5; D might be TRBD2 (5 bases). The V end was cut by 1 base, the J end by 1 base, with 10 bases between. CDR1 LNHNV and CDR2 YYDKDF come from the germline V gene (reference sequence). There are 15 residues in the CDR3. CDR3 in DNA: TGTGCCACCAGCAGAGGGGGAGAGGGCCAAGAGACCCAGTACTTC. Encoded protein: CATSRGGEGQETQYF.

Worth noting for this clonotype: A read error may be the cause here, since a much bigger clone is one base away. V usage is TRBV6-1 and J usage is TRBJ1-2; the D is unclear. The germline V gene has CDR1 MNHNS and CDR2 SASEGT. This CDR3 spans 14 amino acids. CDR3 DNA sequence: TGTACCAGCAGTGAAGCTGGCGGCAACTATGGCTACACCTTC. This gives the protein CTSSEAGGNYGYTF.

Ten or more counts support this clonotype. The V and J genes are TRBV12-3 or TRBV12-4 and TRBJ1-5; D is uncertain. The CDR3 covers 12 residues. Trimming removed 6 bases at V and 5 bases at J, with 8 bases between. CDR3 sequence: CASRLLDQPQHF. DNA of the CDR3: TGTGCCAGCAGACTGCTCGATCAGCCCCAGCATTTT.

The chain uses TRBV7-9 and TRBJ1-6; maybe TRBD1 (5 bases). The CDR3 is made up of 16 amino acids. Germline values: CDR1 SEHNR, CDR2 FQNEAQ (reference sequence). Trimming stripped 5 bases from V and 8 bases from J, with 19 bases between. In DNA, the CDR3 is TGTGCCAGCAGCCTCTCCGGCGGGGGTCTTTATTCACCCCTCCACTTT. As protein: CASSLSGGGLYSPLHF. Combining the CDR3 with reference TRBV7-9 and TRBJ1-6 gives the whole variable domain DTGVSQNPRHKITKRGQNVTFRCDPISEHNRLYWYRQTLGQGPEFLTYFQNEAQLEKSRLLSDRFSAERPKGSFSTLEIQRTEQGDSAMYLCASSLSGGGLYSPLHFGNGTRLTVT.

This clonotype was detected ten times or more. J is TRBJ2-7 and V is TRBV12-3 or TRBV12-4; D may be TRBD1 (6 bases). Trimming removed 2 bases from V and 1 base from J, with 9 bases in between. The CDR3 has 14 amino acids. Here the CDR3 reads CASSLRQGSYEQYF. In DNA form, the CDR3 reads TGTGCCAGCAGTTTAAGGCAGGGGTCCTACGAGCAGTACTTC.

The chain uses TRBV29-1 and TRBJ1-6; 7 bases map to TRBD1. Losses at the gene ends were 7 bases for V and 10 bases for J; bases not matched to a gene: 13. The CDR3 runs to 14 residues. The germline V gene has CDR1 SQVTM and CDR2 ANQGSEA. CDR3 protein: CSAPWGKGQSPLHF. The CDR3 region has the DNA TGCAGCGCCCCCTGGGGGAAGGGACAGTCACCCCTCCACTTT.

This clonotype was counted between two and nine times. The V gene is TRBV5-4, the J gene TRBJ2-7, with D possibly called TRBD1 or TRBD2 (5 bases each). The CDR3 runs to 13 residues. Looked up from germline, CDR1 is SGHNT and CDR2 is YYREEE (reference sequence). Trimming pared 4 bases from V and 0 bases from J, leaving 8 bases between. The CDR3 loop reads CASSGDHSYEQYF. The CDR3 nucleotides are TGTGCCAGCAGCGGGGACCACTCCTACGAGCAGTACTTC.

The chain joins TRBV27 to TRBJ2-7; TRBD2 matches at 7 bases. V trimming: 6 bases; J trimming: 4 bases; junction bases outside the gene matches: 9. CDR1 and CDR2 (germline): MNHEY, SMNVEV (reference sequence). CDR3 length equals 14 residues. The CDR3 is CASREASGAYEQYF. The CDR3 nucleotides are TGTGCCAGCAGAGAGGCTAGCGGAGCGTACGAGCAGTACTTC.

In this sample, this clonotype turned up a few times. This chain links TRBV11-2 with TRBJ2-1, with 8 bases lining up with TRBD2. The V and J ends lost 10 bases and 4 bases, in that order; junction bases with no gene match: 6. The CDR3 runs 13 residues. The germline V gene has CDR1 SGHAT and CDR2 FQNNGV. This CDR3 is CATSSGTYNEQFF. CDR3 nucleotides: TGTGCCACGAGTAGCGGGACATACAATGAGCAGTTCTTC.

The rearrangement joins TRBV14 to TRBJ2-7, with D unclear. The CDR3 length is 13 residues. Germline CDR1 and CDR2: SGHDN and FVKESK. Trimming stripped 3 bases from V and 3 bases from J, with 9 bases between. The CDR3 protein is CASSQYFVYEQYF. In DNA form, the CDR3 reads TGTGCCAGCAGCCAGTATTTCGTCTACGAGCAGTACTTC. Full variable domain (missing parts from reference TRBV14 and TRBJ2-7): EAGVTQFPSHSVIEKGQTVTLRCDPISGHDNLYWYRRVMGKEIKFLLHFVKESKQDESGMPNNRFLAERTGGTYSTLKVQPAELEDSGVYFCASSQYFVYEQYFGPGTRLTVT.

This chain links TRBV11-3 with TRBJ1-1; 7 nucleotides match TRBD1. The CDR3 spans 12 residues. J lost 11 bases, V lost 5 bases, and 8 bases had no gene match. CDR1 is SGHNT, CDR2 YENEEA, per germline. The CDR3 bases are TGTGCCAGCAGCCCAGGGACAGTTGGCGCTTTCTTT. Amino acid sequence: CASSPGTVGAFF.

The chain employs TRBV11-3 and TRBJ2-7; D unclear. V gave up 7 bases and J gave up 2 bases, with 15 bases separating them. Germline V gene lookup returns CDR1 SGHNT and CDR2 YENEEA. The CDR3 is made up of 14 amino acids. The CDR3 bases are TGTGCCAGCAACCCGCAGATGGCCACCTACGAGCAGTACTTC. As protein: CASNPQMATYEQYF.

This clonotype has ten or more counts. The chain links TRBV5-4 to TRBJ2-1; 12 positions match TRBD2. The CDR3 sequence is 15 residues long. CDR1 and CDR2 (germline): SGHNT, YYREEE (reference sequence). The trim removed 4 bases at V and 4 bases at J, leaving 3 bases unmatched. This CDR3 reads CASSPGTSGYNEQFF. The CDR3 DNA is TGTGCCAGCAGCCCGGGGACTAGCGGGTACAATGAGCAGTTCTTC.

This clonotype was seen a few times. The chain is built from TRBV20-1 and TRBJ2-5; 7 bases fit TRBD2. The CDR3 contains 15 residues. V was clipped by 6 bases and J by 2 bases; unmatched bases: 12. Per germline, CDR1 DFQATT and CDR2 SNEGSKA (reference sequence). CDR3 residues: CSAPDPRTRQETQYF. The CDR3 DNA reads as TGCAGTGCACCAGACCCGCGGACTAGACAAGAGACCCAGTACTTC.

Details on this clonotype: Being one base from a much bigger clone, this may be a read error. This chain uses TRBV12-3 or TRBV12-4 with TRBJ2-5; TRBD2 is a possible D gene (6 bases). V lost 6 bases and J 0 bases, leaving 8 bases between the germline ends. The CDR3 extends over 13 amino acids. The CDR3 nucleotides are TGTGCCAGCAGACGGGAGCACCAAGAGACCCAGTACTTC. As protein: CASRREHQETQYF.

This clonotype has a handful of counts. V is TRBV6-2 or TRBV6-3 and J is TRBJ2-3, with D perhaps matching TRBD1 (6 bases). This CDR3 contains 16 residues. The V end was cut by 0 bases, the J end by 3 bases, with 13 bases between. Germline loops: CDR1 MNHEY, CDR2 SVGEGT. Here the CDR3 reads CASSYSMGRGTDTQYF. The CDR3 nucleotides read TGTGCCAGCAGTTACTCGATGGGAAGGGGGACAGATACGCAGTATTTT.

This clonotype appeared a few times. This chain connects TRBV7-9 to TRBJ2-3, with D possibly matching TRBD2 (6 bases). Germline V gene sequence: CDR1 SEHNR, CDR2 FQNEAQ (reference sequence). This CDR3 spans 16 amino acids. The germline V and J ends were trimmed by 5 bases and 3 bases, with 18 bases remaining between them. This CDR3 reads CASSPEGTALTDTQYF. DNA of the CDR3: TGTGCCAGCAGCCCTGAAGGGACTGCACTTACAGATACGCAGTATTTT.

This clonotype was counted only a few times. The genes are TRBV10-2 and TRBJ2-7; D may be TRBD2 (5 bases). The CDR3 covers 12 residues. V gave up 2 bases and J gave up 6 bases, with 8 bases separating them. Germline V CDR1 and CDR2: WSHSY, SAAADI. In DNA form, the CDR3 reads TGCGCCAGCAGTGAGGTGAGGGCCGAGCAGTACTTC. Its protein is CASSEVRAEQYF.

This clonotype was recorded a few times. The chain employs TRBV11-2 and TRBJ2-1; 13 bases agree with TRBD2. The germline V gene has CDR1 SGHAT and CDR2 FQNNGV. The CDR3 runs to 15 residues. The ends lost 5 bases at V and 10 bases at J; junction bases unmatched: 8. The CDR3 spells CASSPTSGGAREQFF. In DNA form, the CDR3 reads TGTGCCAGCAGCCCAACTAGCGGGGGGGCGAGGGAGCAGTTCTTC.

The chain has TRBV6-4 and TRBJ1-1; no firm D call. Germline V gene sequence: CDR1 MRHNA, CDR2 SNTAGT. The ends were cut back, 3 bases at V and 0 bases at J, with 5 bases in the middle. This CDR3 is built from 13 residues. The CDR3, as DNA: TGTGCCAGCAGTGAGACATTGAACACTGAAGCTTTCTTT. Its protein product is CASSETLNTEAFF.

This chain uses TRBV4-2 with TRBJ2-2; D is possibly TRBD1 (5 bases). CDR1 and CDR2 (germline): LGHNA, YNFKEQ. The CDR3 is 16 amino acids. Between the trimmed V and J ends, which lost 0 bases and 0 bases, there was a span of 8 bases. The CDR3 nucleotides are TGTGCCAGCAGCCAAGAAAGGACACCGAACACCGGGGAGCTGTTTTTT. This sequence encodes CASSQERTPNTGELFF.

This clonotype was observed many times. The chain combines TRBV28 with TRBJ2-1; TRBD1 aligns across 9 bases. The germline CDR1 and CDR2 sequences are MDHEN and SYDVKM. The CDR3 length is 16 residues. V lost 3 bases and J lost 6; bases outside the gene matches: 9. CDR3 region: CASSFPGQGRVNEQFF. The CDR3 coding sequence is TGTGCCAGCAGTTTCCCCGGACAGGGGAGGGTCAATGAGCAGTTCTTC.

This clonotype occurred many times. The genes are TRBV30 and TRBJ1-4, with 9 nucleotides matching TRBD1. Germline loops: CDR1 GTSNPN, CDR2 SVGIG (reference sequence). Trimming at V came to 4 bases and at J to 3 bases, leaving 3 bases not matched to a gene. The CDR3 extends over 14 amino acids. The CDR3 nucleotides read TGTGCCTGGACCCGGACAGGGGCTAATGAAAAACTGTTTTTT. Translating it yields CAWTRTGANEKLFF.

This clonotype was seen a handful of times. The chain links TRBV28 to TRBJ1-5; D unclear. Trimming stripped 6 bases from V and 4 bases from J, with 10 bases between. The CDR3 loop spans 13 amino acids. CDR1 MDHEN and CDR2 SYDVKM come from the germline V gene. Here the CDR3 DNA reads TGTGCCAGCAGGCACCCGACAAATCAGCCCCAGCATTTT. This gives the protein CASRHPTNQPQHF.